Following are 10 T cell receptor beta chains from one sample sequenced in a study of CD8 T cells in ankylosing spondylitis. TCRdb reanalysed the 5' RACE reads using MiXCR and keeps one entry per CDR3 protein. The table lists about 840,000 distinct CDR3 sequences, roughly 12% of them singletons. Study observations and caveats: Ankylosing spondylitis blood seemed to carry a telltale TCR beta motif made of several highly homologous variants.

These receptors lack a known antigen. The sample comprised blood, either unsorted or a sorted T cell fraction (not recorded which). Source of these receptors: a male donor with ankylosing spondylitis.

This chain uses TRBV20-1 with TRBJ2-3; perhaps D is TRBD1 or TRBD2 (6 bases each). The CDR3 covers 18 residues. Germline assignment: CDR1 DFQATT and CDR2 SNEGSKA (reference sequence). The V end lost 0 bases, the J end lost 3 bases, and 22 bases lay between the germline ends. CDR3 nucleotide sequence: TGCAGTGCTAGAGATCTAAAGGGGGGAGGAAGAGGGACAGATACGCAGTATTTT. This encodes CSARDLKGGGRGTDTQYF.

CDR3 in amino acids: CASSLSRGSPLGYTF. The DNA of the CDR3 is TGTGCCAGCAGCTTAAGTCGCGGGAGCCCTCTTGGCTACACCTTC. V gene TRBV7-9 combines with J gene TRBJ1-2; no definite D call. V was trimmed by 2 bases and J by 7 bases, leaving 17 bases between them. Looked up from germline, CDR1 is SEHNR and CDR2 is FQNEAQ (reference sequence). This CDR3 has 15 amino acids.

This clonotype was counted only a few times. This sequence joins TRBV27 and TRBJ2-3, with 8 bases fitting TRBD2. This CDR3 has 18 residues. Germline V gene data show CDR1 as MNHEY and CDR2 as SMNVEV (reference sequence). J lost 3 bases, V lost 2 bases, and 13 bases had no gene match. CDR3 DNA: TGTGCCAGCAGTTTACTGGCCGGAGCCGGGAGGGTTACAGATACGCAGTATTTT. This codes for CASSLLAGAGRVTDTQYF.

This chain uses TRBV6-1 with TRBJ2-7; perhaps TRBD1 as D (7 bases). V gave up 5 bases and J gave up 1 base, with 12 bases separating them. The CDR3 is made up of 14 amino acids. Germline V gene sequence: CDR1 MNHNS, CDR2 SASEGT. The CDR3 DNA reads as TGTGCCAGCAGTCCGGCGGGACAGTCCTACGAGCAGTACTTC. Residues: CASSPAGQSYEQYF.

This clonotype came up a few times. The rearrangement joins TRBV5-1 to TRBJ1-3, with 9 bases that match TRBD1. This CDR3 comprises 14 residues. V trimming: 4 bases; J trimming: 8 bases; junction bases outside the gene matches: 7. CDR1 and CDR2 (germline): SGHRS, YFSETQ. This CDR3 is CASSPGQGIDTIYF. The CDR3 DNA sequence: TGCGCCAGCAGCCCCGGACAGGGGATAGACACCATATATTTT.

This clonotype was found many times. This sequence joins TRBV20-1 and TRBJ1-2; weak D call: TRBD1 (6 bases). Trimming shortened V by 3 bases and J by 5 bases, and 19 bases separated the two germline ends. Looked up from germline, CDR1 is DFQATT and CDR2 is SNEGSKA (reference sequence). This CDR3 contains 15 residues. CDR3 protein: CSASRQGLSRYGYTF. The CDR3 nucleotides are TGCAGTGCTAGCCGTCAGGGGCTTTCACGATATGGCTACACCTTC.

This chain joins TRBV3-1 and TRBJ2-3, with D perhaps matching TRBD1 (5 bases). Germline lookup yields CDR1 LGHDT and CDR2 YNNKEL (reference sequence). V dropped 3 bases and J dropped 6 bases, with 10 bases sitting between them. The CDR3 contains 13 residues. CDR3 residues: CASSHASGDTQYF. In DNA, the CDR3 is TGTGCCAGCAGCCATGCGTCAGGGGATACGCAGTATTTT.

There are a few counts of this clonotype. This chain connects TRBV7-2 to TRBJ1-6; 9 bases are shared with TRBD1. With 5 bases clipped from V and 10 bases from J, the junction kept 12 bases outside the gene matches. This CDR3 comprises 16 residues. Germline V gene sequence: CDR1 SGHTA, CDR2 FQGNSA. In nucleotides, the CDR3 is TGTGCCAGCAGCCCGAATCCGGGACAGGGCGTATCACCCCTCCACTTT. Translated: CASSPNPGQGVSPLHF.

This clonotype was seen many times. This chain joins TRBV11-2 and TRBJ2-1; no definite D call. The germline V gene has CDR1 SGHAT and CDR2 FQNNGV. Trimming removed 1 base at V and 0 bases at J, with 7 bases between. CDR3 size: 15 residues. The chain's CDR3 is CASSLGVGSYNEQFF. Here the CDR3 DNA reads TGTGCCAGCAGCTTAGGGGTGGGCTCCTACAATGAGCAGTTCTTC. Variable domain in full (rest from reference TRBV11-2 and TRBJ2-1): EAGVAQSPRYKIIEKRQSVAFWCNPISGHATLYWYQQILGQGPKLLIQFQNNGVVDDSQLPKDRFSAERLKGVDSTLKIQPAKLEDSAVYLCASSLGVGSYNEQFFGPGTRLTVL.

The CDR3 sequence: CSARDGGLTDTQYF. CDR3 sequence (DNA): TGCAGTGCACGTGACGGGGGCCTCACAGATACGCAGTATTTT. V usage is TRBV20-1 and J usage is TRBJ2-3, with D perhaps TRBD1 or TRBD2 (6 bases each). The CDR3 consists of 14 residues. Trimming took off 6 bases at V and 2 bases at J, with 15 bases between the two ends. CDR1 is DFQATT, CDR2 SNEGSKA, per germline (reference sequence).